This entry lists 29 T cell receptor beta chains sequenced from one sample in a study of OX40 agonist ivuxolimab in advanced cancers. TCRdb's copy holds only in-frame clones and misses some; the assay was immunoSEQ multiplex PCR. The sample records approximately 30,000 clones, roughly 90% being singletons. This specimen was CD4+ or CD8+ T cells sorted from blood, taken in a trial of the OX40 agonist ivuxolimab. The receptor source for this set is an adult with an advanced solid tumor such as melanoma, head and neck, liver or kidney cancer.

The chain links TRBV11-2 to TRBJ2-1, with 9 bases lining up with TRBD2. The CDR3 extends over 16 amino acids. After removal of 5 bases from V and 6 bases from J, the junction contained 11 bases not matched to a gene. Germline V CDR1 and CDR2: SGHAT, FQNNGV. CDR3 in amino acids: CASSTPAGGQGNEQFF. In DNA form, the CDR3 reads TGTGCCAGCAGCACCCCGGCGGGGGGGCAGGGCAATGAGCAGTTCTTC.

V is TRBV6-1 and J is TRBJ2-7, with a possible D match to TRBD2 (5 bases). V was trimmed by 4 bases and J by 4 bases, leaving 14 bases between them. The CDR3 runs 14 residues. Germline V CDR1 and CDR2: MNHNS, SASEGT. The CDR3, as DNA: TGTGCCAGCAGTGGCGGAGGCAAGCCATACGAGCAGTACTTC. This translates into CASSGGGKPYEQYF.

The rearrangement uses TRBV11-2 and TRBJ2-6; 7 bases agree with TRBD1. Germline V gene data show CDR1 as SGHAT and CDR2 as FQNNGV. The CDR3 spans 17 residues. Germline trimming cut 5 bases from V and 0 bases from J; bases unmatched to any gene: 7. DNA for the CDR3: TGTGCCAGCAGCACCCGGACAGGCCTCTCTGGGGCCAACGTCCTGACTTTC. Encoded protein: CASSTRTGLSGANVLTF.

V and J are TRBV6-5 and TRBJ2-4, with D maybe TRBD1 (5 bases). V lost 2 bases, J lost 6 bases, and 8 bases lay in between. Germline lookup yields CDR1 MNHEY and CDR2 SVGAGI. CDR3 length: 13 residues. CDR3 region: CASSYIQGNIQYF. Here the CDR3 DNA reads TGTGCCAGCAGTTACATCCAGGGAAACATTCAGTACTTC.

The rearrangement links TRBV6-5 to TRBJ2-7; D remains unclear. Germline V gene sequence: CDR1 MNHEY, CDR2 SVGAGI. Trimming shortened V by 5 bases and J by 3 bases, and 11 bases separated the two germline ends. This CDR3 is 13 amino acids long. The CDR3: CASSPTANYEQYF. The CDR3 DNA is TGTGCCAGCAGTCCTACTGCCAACTACGAGCAGTACTTC.

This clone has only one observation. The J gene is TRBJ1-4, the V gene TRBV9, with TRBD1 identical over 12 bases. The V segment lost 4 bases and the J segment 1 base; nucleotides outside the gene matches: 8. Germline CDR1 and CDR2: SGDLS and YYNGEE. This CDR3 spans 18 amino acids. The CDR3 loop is CASSSGQGAKGTNEKLFF. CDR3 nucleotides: TGTGCCAGCAGCTCGGGACAGGGGGCAAAGGGAACTAATGAAAAACTGTTTTTT.

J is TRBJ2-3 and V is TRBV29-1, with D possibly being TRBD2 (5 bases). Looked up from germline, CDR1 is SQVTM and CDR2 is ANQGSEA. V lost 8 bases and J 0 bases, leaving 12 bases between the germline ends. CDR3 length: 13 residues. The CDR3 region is CSQTRTSTDTQYF. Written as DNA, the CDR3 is TGCAGCCAAACCCGGACTAGCACAGATACGCAGTATTTT.

CDR3 sequence (DNA): TGTGCCAGCAGTTACGCGGGACAGGGGGTTTCAGATACGCAGTATTTT. Its protein product is CASSYAGQGVSDTQYF. V gene TRBV6-6 combines with J gene TRBJ2-3; 11 bases match TRBD1. The CDR3 is 16 residues long. Germline V gene lookup returns CDR1 MNHNY and CDR2 SVGAGI (reference sequence). Trimming took 2 bases from V and 4 from J; bases not matched to a gene: 5.

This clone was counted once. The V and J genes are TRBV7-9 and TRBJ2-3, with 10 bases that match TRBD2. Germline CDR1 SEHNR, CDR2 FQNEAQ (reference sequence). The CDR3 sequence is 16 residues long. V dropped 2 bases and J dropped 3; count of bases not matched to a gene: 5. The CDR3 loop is CASSLLSGRRTDTQYF. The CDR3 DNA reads TGTGCCAGCAGCTTACTTAGCGGGAGGCGTACAGATACGCAGTATTTT.

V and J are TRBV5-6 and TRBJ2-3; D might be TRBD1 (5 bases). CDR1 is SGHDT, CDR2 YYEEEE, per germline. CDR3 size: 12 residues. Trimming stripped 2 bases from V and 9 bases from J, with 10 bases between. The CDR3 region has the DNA TGTGCCAGCAGCTTTGTAGGGGCAACGCAGTATTTT. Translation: CASSFVGATQYF.

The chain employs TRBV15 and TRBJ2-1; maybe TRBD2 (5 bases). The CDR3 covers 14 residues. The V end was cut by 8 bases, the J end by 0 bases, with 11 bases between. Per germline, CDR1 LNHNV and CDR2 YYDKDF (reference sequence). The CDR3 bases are TGTGCCACCGGAGGTGGTAGCTCCTACAATGAGCAGTTCTTC. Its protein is CATGGGSSYNEQFF.

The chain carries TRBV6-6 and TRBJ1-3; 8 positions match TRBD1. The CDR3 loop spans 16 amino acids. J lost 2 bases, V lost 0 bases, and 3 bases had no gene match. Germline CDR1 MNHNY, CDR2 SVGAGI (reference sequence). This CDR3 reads CASSYSDREAGNTIYF. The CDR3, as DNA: TGTGCCAGCAGTTACTCGGACAGGGAGGCTGGAAACACCATATATTTT.

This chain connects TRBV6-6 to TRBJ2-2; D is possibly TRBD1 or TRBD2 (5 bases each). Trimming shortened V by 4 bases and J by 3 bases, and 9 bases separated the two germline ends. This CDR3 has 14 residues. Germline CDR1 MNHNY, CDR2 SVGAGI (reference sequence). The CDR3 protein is CASSSGPDTGELFF. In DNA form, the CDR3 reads TGTGCCAGCAGTTCGGGACCGGACACCGGGGAGCTGTTTTTT.

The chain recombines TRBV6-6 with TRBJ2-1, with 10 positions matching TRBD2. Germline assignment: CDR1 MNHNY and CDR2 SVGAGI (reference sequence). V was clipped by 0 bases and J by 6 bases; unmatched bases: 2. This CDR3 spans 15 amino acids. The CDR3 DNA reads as TGTGCCAGCAGTTACTCGGGACTAGCGACCAATGAGCAGTTCTTC. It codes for CASSYSGLATNEQFF.

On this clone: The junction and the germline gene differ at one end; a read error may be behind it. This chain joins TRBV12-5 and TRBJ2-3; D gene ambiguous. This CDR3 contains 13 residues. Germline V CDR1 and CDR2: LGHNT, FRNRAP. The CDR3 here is CASGRGGTNTQYF. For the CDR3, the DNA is TGTGCTAGTGGCCGAGGTGGCACAAATACGCAGTATTTT.

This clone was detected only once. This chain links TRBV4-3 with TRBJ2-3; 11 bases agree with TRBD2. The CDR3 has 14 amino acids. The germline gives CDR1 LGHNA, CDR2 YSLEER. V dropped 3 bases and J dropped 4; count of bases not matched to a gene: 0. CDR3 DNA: TGCGCCAGCAGCCATAGCGGGAGGGCAGATACGCAGTATTTT. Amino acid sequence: CASSHSGRADTQYF.

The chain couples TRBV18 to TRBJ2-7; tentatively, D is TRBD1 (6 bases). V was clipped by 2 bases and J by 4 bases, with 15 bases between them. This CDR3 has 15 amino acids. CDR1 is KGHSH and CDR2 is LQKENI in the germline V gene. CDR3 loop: CASSPSGELSYEQYF. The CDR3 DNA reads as TGTGCCAGCTCACCATCAGGGGAGCTAAGTTACGAGCAGTACTTC.

The CDR3 spells CASRAREADYNEQFF. CDR3 DNA sequence: TGCGCCAGCCGGGCCCGAGAAGCGGACTACAATGAGCAGTTCTTC. The genes are TRBV5-1 and TRBJ2-1; maybe TRBD2 (5 bases). This CDR3 has 15 residues. CDR1 and CDR2 from the germline V gene are SGHRS and YFSETQ. Trimming took off 7 bases at V and 3 bases at J, with 17 bases between the two ends.

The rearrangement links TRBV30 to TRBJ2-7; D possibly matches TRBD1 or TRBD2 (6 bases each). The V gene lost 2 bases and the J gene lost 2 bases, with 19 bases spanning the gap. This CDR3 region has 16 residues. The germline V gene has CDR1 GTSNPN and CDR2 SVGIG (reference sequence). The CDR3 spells CAWSHTGGTSPYEQYF. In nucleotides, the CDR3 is TGTGCCTGGAGTCACACAGGCGGGACAAGTCCCTACGAGCAGTACTTC.

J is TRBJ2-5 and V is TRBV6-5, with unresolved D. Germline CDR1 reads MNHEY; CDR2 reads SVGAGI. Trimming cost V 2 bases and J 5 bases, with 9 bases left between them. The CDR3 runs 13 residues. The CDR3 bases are TGTGCCAGCAGTTACCGCCCGGGTGAGACCCAGTACTTC. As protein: CASSYRPGETQYF.

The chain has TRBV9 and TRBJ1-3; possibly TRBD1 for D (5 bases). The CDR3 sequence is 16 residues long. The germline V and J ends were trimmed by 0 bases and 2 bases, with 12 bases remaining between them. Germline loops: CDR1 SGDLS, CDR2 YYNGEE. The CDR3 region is CASSVDDSSTGNTIYF. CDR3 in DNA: TGTGCCAGCAGCGTAGACGACAGCTCGACTGGAAACACCATATATTTT.

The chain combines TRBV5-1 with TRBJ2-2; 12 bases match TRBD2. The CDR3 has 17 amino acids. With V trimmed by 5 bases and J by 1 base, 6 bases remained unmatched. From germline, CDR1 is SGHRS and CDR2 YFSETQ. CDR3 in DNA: TGCGCCAGCAGAGCGGCTAGCGGGGGGGTGAACACCGGGGAGCTGTTTTTT. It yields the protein CASRAASGGVNTGELFF.

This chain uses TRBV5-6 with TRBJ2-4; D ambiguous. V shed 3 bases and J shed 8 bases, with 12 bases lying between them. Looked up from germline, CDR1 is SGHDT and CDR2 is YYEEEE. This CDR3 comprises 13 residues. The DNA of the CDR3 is TGTGCCAGCAGCTCGGCCGGTTCGGACATTCAGTACTTC. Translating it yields CASSSAGSDIQYF.

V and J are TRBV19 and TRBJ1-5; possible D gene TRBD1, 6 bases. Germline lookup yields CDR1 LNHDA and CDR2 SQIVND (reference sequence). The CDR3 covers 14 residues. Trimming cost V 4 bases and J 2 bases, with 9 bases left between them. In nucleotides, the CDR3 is TGTGCCAGTAGTAGGGGGCAGGGCAATCAGCCCCAGCATTTT. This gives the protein CASSRGQGNQPQHF.

The CDR3 sequence is CASHPYKVSYNEQFF. DNA of the CDR3: TGTGCCAGCCATCCATATAAGGTTTCCTACAATGAGCAGTTCTTC. J is TRBJ2-1 and V is TRBV5-4; D call uncertain. Germline CDR1 SGHNT, CDR2 YYREEE (reference sequence). The length of the CDR3 is 15 residues. V was cut by 7 bases and J by 1 base, with 15 bases left in between. Full variable domain (outside the CDR3, taken from reference TRBV5-4 and TRBJ2-1): ETGVTQSPTHLIKTRGQQVTLRCSSQSGHNTVSWYQQALGQGPQFIFQYYREEENGRGNFPPRFSGLQFPNYSSELNVNALELDDSALYLCASHPYKVSYNEQFFGPGTRLTVL.

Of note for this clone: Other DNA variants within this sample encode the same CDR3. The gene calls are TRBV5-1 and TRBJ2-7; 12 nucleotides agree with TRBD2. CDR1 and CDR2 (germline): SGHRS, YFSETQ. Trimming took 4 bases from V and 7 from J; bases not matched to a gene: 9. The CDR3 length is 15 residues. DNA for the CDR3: TGCGCCAGCAGCCAGACTAGCGGGAGTCTTGGGGAGCAGTACTTC. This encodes CASSQTSGSLGEQYF. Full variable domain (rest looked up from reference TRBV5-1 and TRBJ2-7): KAGVTQTPRYLIKTRGQQVTLSCSPISGHRSVSWYQQTPGQGLQFLFEYFSETQRNKGNFPGRFSGRQFSNSRSEMNVSTLELGDSALYLCASSQTSGSLGEQYFGPGTRLTVT.

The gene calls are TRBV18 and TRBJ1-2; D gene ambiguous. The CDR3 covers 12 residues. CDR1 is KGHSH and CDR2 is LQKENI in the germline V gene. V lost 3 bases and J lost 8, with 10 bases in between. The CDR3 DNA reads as TGTGCCAGCTCACCCGACGAAAGGGGCTACACCTTC. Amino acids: CASSPDERGYTF.

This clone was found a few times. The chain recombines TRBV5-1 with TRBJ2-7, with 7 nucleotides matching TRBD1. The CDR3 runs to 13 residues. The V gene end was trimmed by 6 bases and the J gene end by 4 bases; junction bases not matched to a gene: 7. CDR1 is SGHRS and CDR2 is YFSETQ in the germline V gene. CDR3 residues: CASTTGTDYEQYF. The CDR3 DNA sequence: TGCGCCAGCACTACGGGGACAGATTACGAGCAGTACTTC. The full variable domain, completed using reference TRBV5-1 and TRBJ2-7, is KAGVTQTPRYLIKTRGQQVTLSCSPISGHRSVSWYQQTPGQGLQFLFEYFSETQRNKGNFPGRFSGRQFSNSRSEMNVSTLELGDSALYLCASTTGTDYEQYFGPGTRLTVT.

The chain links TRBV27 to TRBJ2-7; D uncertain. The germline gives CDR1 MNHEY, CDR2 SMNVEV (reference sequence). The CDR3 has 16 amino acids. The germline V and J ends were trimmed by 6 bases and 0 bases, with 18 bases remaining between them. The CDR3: CASSPRLLDYSYEQYF. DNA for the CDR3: TGTGCCAGCAGCCCCCGCCTCCTAGATTACTCCTACGAGCAGTACTTC.